This T cell receptor (beta chain) appears in the sequencing data of a study of regulatory T cells in long-lasting Graves disease. In the case of this clonotype: Its antigen is unknown.

Time point denoted: newly diagnosed GD, antithyroid drugs for less than 3 months. PBMC-derived RNA was used for the TCR library. A peripheral blood sample, 7 to 9.5 milliliters in volume, was drawn into EDTA tubes. Construction of the TCR beta libraries employed iRepertoire HTBI primers in conjunction with Arm-PCR of CDR3 regions. TCRdb recomputed calls from the multiplex PCR reads with MiXCR, one row per CDR3 protein. The sample has 300,000 to 400,000 distinct CDR3 sequences, about 20% seen once. Findings of the study overall: Exclusively peripheral blood, rather than thyroid tissue, was studied. Small sample size may have lowered accuracy.

The receptor was derived from a female donor with Graves disease. The material was peripheral blood mononuclear cells (PBMCs), obtained at new diagnosis, from a patient treated with antithyroid drugs.

The CDR3 DNA follows: TGCAGTGCTAGAGATCCTGCTAGGGAGCGCGTAGACGATGAGCAGTTCTTC. This translates into CSARDPARERVDDEQFF. The chain recombines TRBV20-1 with TRBJ2-1; perhaps TRBD2 as D (5 bases). This CDR3 spans 17 amino acids. Germline values: CDR1 DFQATT, CDR2 SNEGSKA (reference sequence). Trimming took 0 bases from V and 8 from J, leaving 23 bases between them.